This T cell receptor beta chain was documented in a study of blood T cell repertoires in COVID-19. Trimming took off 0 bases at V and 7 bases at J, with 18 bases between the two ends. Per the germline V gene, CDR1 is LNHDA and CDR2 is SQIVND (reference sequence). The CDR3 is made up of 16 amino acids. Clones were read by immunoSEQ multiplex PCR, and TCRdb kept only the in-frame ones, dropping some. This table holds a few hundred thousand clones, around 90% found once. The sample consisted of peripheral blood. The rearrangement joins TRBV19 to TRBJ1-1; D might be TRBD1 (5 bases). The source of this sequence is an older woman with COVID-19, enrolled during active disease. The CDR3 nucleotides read TGTGCCAGTAGTATAGAATTGGGGGGGGTCGACGGTGAAGCTTTCTTT. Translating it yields CASSIELGGVDGEAFF. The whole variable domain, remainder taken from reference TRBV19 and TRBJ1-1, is DGGITQSPKYLFRKEGQNVTLSCEQNLNHDAMYWYRQDPGQGLRLIYYSQIVNDFQKGDIAEGYSVSREKKESFPLTVTSAQKNPTAFYLCASSIELGGVDGEAFFGQGTRLTVV.